Below, 12 T cell receptor beta chains from the same sample are listed, as sequenced in a study of blood T cell repertoires in COVID-19. Clones were sequenced by immunoSEQ multiplex PCR, and TCRdb holds only the in-frame ones, with some missing. The table records 350,000 to 450,000 clones, 85% of them present only once. Sequenced material: peripheral blood. These receptor sequences come from a woman aged 18-30 years with acute or convalescent COVID-19.

Concerning this clone: This sequence may be a read error, since a much larger clone differs from it by one base. The chain joins TRBV30 to TRBJ1-5; D possibly corresponds to TRBD1 (5 bases). Deletions cut 5 bases from V and 7 bases from J, with 15 bases between. The germline V gene has CDR1 GTSNPN and CDR2 SVGIG (reference sequence). The CDR3 has 13 residues. The CDR3 sequence: CAWGKRGEQPQHF. The CDR3 DNA is TGTGCCTGGGGCAAACGGGGGGAGCAGCCCCAGCATTTT.

A single count supports this clone. The chain recombines TRBV24-1 with TRBJ2-2; 7 positions match TRBD1. Per the germline V gene, CDR1 is KGHDR and CDR2 is SFDVKD. V shed 7 bases and J 4 bases; nucleotides not matched to a gene: 8. CDR3 length: 15 amino acids. CDR3 sequence reads: CATSPPTGRTGELFF. The CDR3 DNA reads TGTGCCACCAGCCCCCCGACAGGGCGCACCGGGGAGCTGTTTTTT.

V gene TRBV2 combines with J gene TRBJ1-6; TRBD1 aligns across 9 bases. Trimming cost V 2 bases and J 5 bases; bases outside gene matches: 13. Germline V gene data show CDR1 as SNHLY and CDR2 as FYNNEI. The CDR3 extends over 19 amino acids. The CDR3 bases are TGTGCCAGCAGTGAATTCGGACAGGGGCCCCTCCTGGATAATTCACCCCTCCACTTT. This encodes CASSEFGQGPLLDNSPLHF. The variable domain in full, with the rest retrieved from reference TRBV2 and TRBJ1-6, is EPEVTQTPSHQVTQMGQEVILRCVPISNHLYFYWYRQILGQKVEFLVSFYNNEISEKSEIFDDQFSVERPDGSNFTLKIRSTKLEDSAMYFCASSEFGQGPLLDNSPLHFGNGTRLTVT.

The chain links TRBV27 to TRBJ2-5, with 7 bases fitting TRBD2. CDR1 MNHEY and CDR2 SMNVEV come from the germline V gene (reference sequence). With V trimmed by 8 bases and J by 5 bases, 11 bases remained unmatched. CDR3 length: 14 residues. The CDR3: CASRRLASGETQYF. The CDR3 DNA reads as TGTGCCAGCCGACGACTAGCTTCTGGGGAGACCCAGTACTTC.

The chain combines TRBV6-6 with TRBJ1-2; no definite D call. The CDR3 runs 15 residues. Between the trimmed V and J ends, which lost 0 bases and 2 bases, there was a span of 10 bases. Germline loops: CDR1 MNHNY, CDR2 SVGAGI (reference sequence). The CDR3 region has the DNA TGTGCCAGCAGTTACTCGAATTCGGTGAACTATGGCTACACCTTC. Its translation is CASSYSNSVNYGYTF.

This sequence joins TRBV6-2 or TRBV6-3 and TRBJ2-4, with D tentatively TRBD2 (6 bases). This CDR3 is built from 16 residues. Germline lookup yields CDR1 MNHEY and CDR2 SVGEGT. Trimming took off 5 bases at V and 2 bases at J, with 16 bases between the two ends. DNA for the CDR3: TGTGCCAGCAGTCCCTCTGGGGAGGCTACCAAAAACATTCAGTACTTC. Its translation is CASSPSGEATKNIQYF.

The chain couples TRBV4-2 to TRBJ2-5; 9 positions match TRBD2. The CDR3 runs to 15 residues. V gave up 0 bases and J gave up 1 base; unmatched junction bases: 0. Germline values: CDR1 LGHNA, CDR2 YNFKEQ. The CDR3: CASSQERGGQETQYF. CDR3 nucleotides: TGTGCCAGCAGCCAAGAGCGGGGGGGCCAAGAGACCCAGTACTTC.

The V and J genes are TRBV5-4 and TRBJ2-5, with TRBD2 matching over 9 bases. Looked up from germline, CDR1 is SGHNT and CDR2 is YYREEE (reference sequence). V was clipped by 1 base and J by 2 bases; unmatched bases: 3. The CDR3 has 15 residues. In DNA form, the CDR3 reads TGTGCCAGCAGCTTGTTAGCGGGGGAGCAAGAGACCCAGTACTTC. This translates into CASSLLAGEQETQYF.

This rearrangement joins TRBV30 to TRBJ1-2, with a weak D call TRBD1 (5 bases). Deletions cut 7 bases from V and 2 bases from J, with 17 bases between. CDR3 length: 14 amino acids. Germline CDR1 GTSNPN, CDR2 SVGIG (reference sequence). The CDR3, as DNA: TGTGCCTCGGGAGCCCGCAGGGCCAACTATGGCTACACCTTC. It is translated as CASGARRANYGYTF. The whole variable domain, filled in from reference TRBV30 and TRBJ1-2, reads SQTIHQWPATLVQPVGSPLSLECTVEGTSNPNLYWYRQAAGRGLQLLFYSVGIGQISSEVPQNLSASRPQDRQFILSSKKLLLSDSGFYLCASGARRANYGYTFGSGTRLTVV.

V and J are TRBV4-2 and TRBJ1-1; D call uncertain. The CDR3 is 14 residues long. Germline V gives CDR1 LGHNA, CDR2 YNFKEQ. V gave up 3 bases and J gave up 8 bases, with 16 bases separating them. The CDR3 bases are TGTGCCAGCAGCCATGCCACCGAGCAAGAAGAAGCTTTCTTT. Residues: CASSHATEQEEAFF.

The chain has TRBV5-4 and TRBJ2-7; the D gene is possibly TRBD1 (5 bases). The germline V and J ends were trimmed by 5 bases and 2 bases, with 11 bases remaining between them. The CDR3 is 13 amino acids. The germline V gene has CDR1 SGHNT and CDR2 YYREEE (reference sequence). The CDR3 coding sequence is TGTGCCAGCAGACCGCAGGGCACCTACGAGCAGTACTTC. Translating it yields CASRPQGTYEQYF.

This chain joins TRBV30 and TRBJ1-4, with a tentative D call TRBD1 (5 bases). Germline V gene lookup returns CDR1 GTSNPN and CDR2 SVGIG (reference sequence). The CDR3 covers 12 residues. Trimming pared 4 bases from V and 5 bases from J, leaving 8 bases between. The CDR3 coding sequence is TGTGCCTGGAATGGGGGGAATGAAAAACTGTTTTTT. Translating gives CAWNGGNEKLFF.